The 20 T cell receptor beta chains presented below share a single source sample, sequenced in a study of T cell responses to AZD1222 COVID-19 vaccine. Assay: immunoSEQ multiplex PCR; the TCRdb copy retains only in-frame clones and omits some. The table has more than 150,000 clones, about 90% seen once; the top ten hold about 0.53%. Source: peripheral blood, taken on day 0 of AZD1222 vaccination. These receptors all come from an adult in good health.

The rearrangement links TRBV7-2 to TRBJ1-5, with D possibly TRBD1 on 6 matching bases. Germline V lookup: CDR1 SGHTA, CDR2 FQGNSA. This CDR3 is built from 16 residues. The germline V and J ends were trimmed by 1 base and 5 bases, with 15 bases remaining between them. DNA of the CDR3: TGTGCCAGCAGCTTAGTCTCGGGGGGCGCGGATCAGCCCCAGCATTTT. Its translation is CASSLVSGGADQPQHF.

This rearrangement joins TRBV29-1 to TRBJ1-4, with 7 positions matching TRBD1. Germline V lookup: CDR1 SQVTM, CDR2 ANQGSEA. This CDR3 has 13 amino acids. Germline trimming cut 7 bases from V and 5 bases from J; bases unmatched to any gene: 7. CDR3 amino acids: CSGRDSGNEKLFF. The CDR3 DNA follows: TGCAGCGGCCGGGACAGTGGGAATGAAAAACTGTTTTTT.

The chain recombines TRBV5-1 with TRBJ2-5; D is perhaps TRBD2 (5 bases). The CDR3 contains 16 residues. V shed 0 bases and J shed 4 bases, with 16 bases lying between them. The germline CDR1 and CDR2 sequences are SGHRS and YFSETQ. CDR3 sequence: CASSLEPGRVTETQYF. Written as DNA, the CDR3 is TGCGCCAGCAGCTTGGAGCCCGGGCGGGTGACAGAGACCCAGTACTTC.

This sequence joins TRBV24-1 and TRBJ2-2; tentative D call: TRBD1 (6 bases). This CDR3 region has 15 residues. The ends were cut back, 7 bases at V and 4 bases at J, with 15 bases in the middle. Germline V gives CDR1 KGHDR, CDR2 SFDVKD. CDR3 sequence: CATRSQGKRTGELFF. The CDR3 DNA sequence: TGTGCCACCAGGTCCCAGGGGAAACGCACCGGGGAGCTGTTTTTT.

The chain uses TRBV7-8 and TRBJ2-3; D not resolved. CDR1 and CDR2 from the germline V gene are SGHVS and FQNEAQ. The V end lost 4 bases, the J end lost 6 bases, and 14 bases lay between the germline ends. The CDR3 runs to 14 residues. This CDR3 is CASSSSRRQDTQYF. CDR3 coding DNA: TGTGCCAGCAGCTCTTCACGCCGGCAGGATACGCAGTATTTT. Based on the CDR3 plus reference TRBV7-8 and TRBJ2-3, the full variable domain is GAGVSQSPRYKVAKRGQDVALRCDPISGHVSLFWYQQALGQGPEFLTYFQNEAQLDKSGLPSDRFFAERPEGSVSTLKIQRTQQEDSAVYLCASSSSRRQDTQYFGPGTRLTVL.

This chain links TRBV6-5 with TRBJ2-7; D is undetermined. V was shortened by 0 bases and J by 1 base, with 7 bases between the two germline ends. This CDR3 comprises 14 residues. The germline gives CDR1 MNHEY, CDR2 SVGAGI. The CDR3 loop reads CASSYSDNSYEQYF. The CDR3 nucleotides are TGTGCCAGCAGTTACTCAGACAATTCCTACGAGCAGTACTTC.

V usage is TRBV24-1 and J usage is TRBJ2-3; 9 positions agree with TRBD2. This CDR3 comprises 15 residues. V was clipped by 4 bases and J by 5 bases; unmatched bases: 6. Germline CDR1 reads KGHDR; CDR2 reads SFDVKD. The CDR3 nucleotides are TGTGCCACCAGTGAGGCGGGGGGGCCTATAGATACGCAGTATTTT. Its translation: CATSEAGGPIDTQYF.

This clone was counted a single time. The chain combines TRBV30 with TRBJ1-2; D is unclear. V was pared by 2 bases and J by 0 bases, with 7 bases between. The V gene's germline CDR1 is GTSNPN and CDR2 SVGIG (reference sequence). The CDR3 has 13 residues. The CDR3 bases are TGTGCCTGGAGTCTAGGGTCTAACTATGGCTACACCTTC. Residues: CAWSLGSNYGYTF. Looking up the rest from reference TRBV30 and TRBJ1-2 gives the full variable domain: SQTIHQWPATLVQPVGSPLSLECTVEGTSNPNLYWYRQAAGRGLQLLFYSVGIGQISSEVPQNLSASRPQDRQFILSSKKLLLSDSGFYLCAWSLGSNYGYTFGSGTRLTVV.

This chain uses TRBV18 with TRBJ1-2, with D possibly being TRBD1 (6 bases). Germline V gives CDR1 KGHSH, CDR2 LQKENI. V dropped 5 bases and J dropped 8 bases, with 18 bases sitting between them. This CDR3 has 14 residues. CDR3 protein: CASSYLQGEGGYTF. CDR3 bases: TGTGCCAGCTCATACTTACAGGGCGAAGGGGGCTACACCTTC. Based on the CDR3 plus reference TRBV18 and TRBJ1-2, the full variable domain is NAGVMQNPRHLVRRRGQEARLRCSPMKGHSHVYWYRQLPEEGLKFMVYLQKENIIDESGMPKERFSAEFPKEGPSILRIQQVVRGDSAAYFCASSYLQGEGGYTFGSGTRLTVV.

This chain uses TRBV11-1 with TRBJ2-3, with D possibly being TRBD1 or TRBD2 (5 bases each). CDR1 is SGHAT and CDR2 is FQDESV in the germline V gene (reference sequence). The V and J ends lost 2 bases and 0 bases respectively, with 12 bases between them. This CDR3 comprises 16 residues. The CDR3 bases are TGTGCCAGCAGCTTATCCGGGACCCCTAGCACAGATACGCAGTATTTT. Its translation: CASSLSGTPSTDTQYF.

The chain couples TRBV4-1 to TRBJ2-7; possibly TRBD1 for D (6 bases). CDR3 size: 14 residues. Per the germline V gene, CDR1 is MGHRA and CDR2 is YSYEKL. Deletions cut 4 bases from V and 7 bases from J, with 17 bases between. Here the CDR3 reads CASSLGRGSEEQYF. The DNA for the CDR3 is TGCGCCAGCAGCCTAGGCAGGGGCTCGGAAGAGCAGTACTTC.

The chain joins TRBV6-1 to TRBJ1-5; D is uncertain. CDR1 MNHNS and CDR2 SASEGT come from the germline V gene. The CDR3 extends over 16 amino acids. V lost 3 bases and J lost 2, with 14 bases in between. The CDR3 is CASSDRGGVGNQPQHF. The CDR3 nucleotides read TGTGCCAGCAGTGACCGGGGTGGGGTCGGCAATCAGCCCCAGCATTTT.

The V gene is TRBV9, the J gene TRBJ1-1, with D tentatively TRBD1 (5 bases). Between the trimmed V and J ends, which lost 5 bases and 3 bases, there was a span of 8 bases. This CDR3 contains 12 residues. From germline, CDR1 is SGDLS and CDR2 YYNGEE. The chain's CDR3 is CASRGTDTEAFF. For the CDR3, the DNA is TGTGCCAGCAGAGGGACGGACACTGAAGCTTTCTTT. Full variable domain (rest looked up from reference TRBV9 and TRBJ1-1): DSGVTQTPKHLITATGQRVTLRCSPRSGDLSVYWYQQSLDQGLQFLIQYYNGEERAKGNILERFSAQQFPDLHSELNLSSLELGDSALYFCASRGTDTEAFFGQGTRLTVV.

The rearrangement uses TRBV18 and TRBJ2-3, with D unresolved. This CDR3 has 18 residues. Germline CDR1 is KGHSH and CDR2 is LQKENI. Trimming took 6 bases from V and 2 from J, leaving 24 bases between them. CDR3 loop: CASSGLLSRRAPTDTQYF. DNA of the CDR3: TGTGCCAGCTCCGGGTTGCTCTCACGAAGGGCGCCCACAGATACGCAGTATTTT. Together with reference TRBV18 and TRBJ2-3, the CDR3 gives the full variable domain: NAGVMQNPRHLVRRRGQEARLRCSPMKGHSHVYWYRQLPEEGLKFMVYLQKENIIDESGMPKERFSAEFPKEGPSILRIQQVVRGDSAAYFCASSGLLSRRAPTDTQYFGPGTRLTVL.

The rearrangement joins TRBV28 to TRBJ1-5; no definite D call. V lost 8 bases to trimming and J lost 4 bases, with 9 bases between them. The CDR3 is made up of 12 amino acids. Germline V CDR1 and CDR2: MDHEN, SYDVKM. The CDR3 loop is CASGPMNQPQHF. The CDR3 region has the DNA TGTGCCAGCGGCCCAATGAATCAGCCCCAGCATTTT.

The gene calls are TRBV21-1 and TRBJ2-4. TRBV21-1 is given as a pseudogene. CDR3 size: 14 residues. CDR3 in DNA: TGTGCCAGCAGCGTGTTGGGAACCAAAAACATTCAGTACTTC. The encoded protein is CASSVLGTKNIQYF.

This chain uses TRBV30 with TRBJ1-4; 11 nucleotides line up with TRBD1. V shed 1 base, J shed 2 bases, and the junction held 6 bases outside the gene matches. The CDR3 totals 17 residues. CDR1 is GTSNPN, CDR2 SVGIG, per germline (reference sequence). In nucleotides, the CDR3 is TGTGCCTGGAGTGGAGGGGACAGGGGGGGTACTAATGAAAAACTGTTTTTT. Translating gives CAWSGGDRGGTNEKLFF.

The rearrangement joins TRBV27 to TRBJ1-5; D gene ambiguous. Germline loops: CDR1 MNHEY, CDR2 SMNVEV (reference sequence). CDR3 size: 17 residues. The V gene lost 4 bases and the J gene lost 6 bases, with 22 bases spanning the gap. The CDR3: CASSSAGIPRGLQPQHF. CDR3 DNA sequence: TGTGCCAGCAGTTCCGCGGGGATTCCAAGAGGGCTTCAGCCCCAGCATTTT.

This CDR3 is CASSSRLTKNIQYF. CDR3 DNA sequence: TGTGCCAGCAGCTCGAGGCTTACCAAAAACATTCAGTACTTC. The chain combines TRBV11-2 with TRBJ2-4, with D unresolved. The germline V gene has CDR1 SGHAT and CDR2 FQNNGV. CDR3 length equals 14 residues. Trimming left V 4 bases short and J 2 bases short, with 9 bases between. The whole variable domain, filled in from reference TRBV11-2 and TRBJ2-4, reads EAGVAQSPRYKIIEKRQSVAFWCNPISGHATLYWYQQILGQGPKLLIQFQNNGVVDDSQLPKDRFSAERLKGVDSTLKIQPAKLEDSAVYLCASSSRLTKNIQYFGAGTRLSVL.

As DNA, the CDR3 is TGTGCCAGCAGTCGAAGGGGAAAGTCCTACAATGAGCAGTTCTTC. Translated: CASSRRGKSYNEQFF. V usage is TRBV11-2 and J usage is TRBJ2-1; D possibly corresponds to TRBD1 (5 bases). The V end lost 6 bases, the J end lost 1 base, and 13 bases lay between the germline ends. This CDR3 is 15 amino acids long. CDR1 SGHAT and CDR2 FQNNGV come from the germline V gene.